Listed below are T cell receptor beta chains from one sample, sequenced in a study of neoadjuvant nivolumab and ipilimumab in lung cancer. Assay: immunoSEQ multiplex PCR; the TCRdb copy retains only in-frame clones and omits some. Of over 45,000 clones in the sample, around 88% were seen once. This specimen consisted of blood, obtained before neoadjuvant nivolumab, alone or with ipilimumab. Source of these receptors: an adult with non-small cell lung cancer. Some clones in this sample may be carry-over from other donors' samples. Each CDR3 is given with its conserved first and last residue. The D gene is left open where the match is weak.

TRBV6-6	NA	TRBJ1-5	CASNRDREYSNQPQHF	TGTGCCAGCAATCGGGATCGTGAATATAGCAATCAGCCCCAGCATTTT
TRBV27	NA	TRBJ1-1	CASSSILVGSTEAFF	TGTGCCAGCAGTTCCATCCTAGTAGGGAGCACTGAAGCTTTCTTT
TRBV13	NA	TRBJ1-1	CASSFDSFRNTEAFF	TGTGCCAGCAGCTTCGACAGCTTTCGGAACACTGAAGCCTTCTTT
TRBV14	NA	TRBJ1-1	CASSRTFTEAFF	TGTGCCAGCAGCCGGACCTTCACTGAAGCTTTCTTT
TRBV20-1	NA	TRBJ2-1	CSAPLNNEQFF	TGCAGTGCCCCCCTAAACAATGAGCAGTTCTTC
TRBV5-1	NA	TRBJ2-3	CASSPGASTSTDTQYF	TGCGCCAGCAGCCCGGGGGCTAGTACTAGCACAGATACGCAGTATTTT
TRBV7-2	NA	TRBJ2-1	CASSLDGTYNEQFF	TGTGCCAGCAGCTTAGACGGTACCTACAATGAGCAGTTCTTC
TRBV30	TRBD1	TRBJ1-3	CAYRQGAGNTIYF	TGTGCCTATCGACAGGGGGCCGGAAACACCATATATTTT
TRBV6-5	TRBD1	TRBJ1-1	CASSSDRAGNTEAFF	TGTGCCAGCAGTAGTGACAGGGCCGGGAACACTGAAGCTTTCTTT
TRBV5-5	TRBD2	TRBJ2-7	CASSYSGTSGYEQYF	TGTGCCAGCAGTTACTCCGGGACTAGCGGCTACGAGCAGTACTTC